One sample yielded the 32 T cell receptor beta chains listed below, sequenced in a study of blood T cell repertoires in COVID-19. The assay was immunoSEQ multiplex PCR, and TCRdb's table has in-frame clones only and misses some. This sample has approximately 150,000 clones, with approximately 82% found just once. The sample taken for sequencing was peripheral blood. The receptors were sampled from a woman in her sixties or seventies who had recovered from COVID-19.

The chain recombines TRBV10-3 with TRBJ2-5; 16 nucleotides match TRBD2. There are 18 residues in the CDR3. Looked up from germline, CDR1 is ENHRY and CDR2 is SYGVKD. V gave up 5 bases and J gave up 5 bases; unmatched junction bases: 11. The CDR3 region is CAISPGLAGGGARETQYF. The CDR3 nucleotides read TGTGCCATCAGTCCGGGACTAGCGGGAGGGGGGGCACGGGAGACCCAGTACTTC.

This rearrangement joins TRBV7-2 to TRBJ1-2; 12 bases fit TRBD1. Germline values: CDR1 SGHTA, CDR2 FQGNSA. This CDR3 is 16 amino acids long. The V and J ends lost 2 bases and 3 bases, in that order; junction bases with no gene match: 4. CDR3 nucleotides: TGTGCCAGCAGCTTAAGGGGGACAGGGGGCGACTATGGCTACACCTTC. Its protein product is CASSLRGTGGDYGYTF.

The chain links TRBV29-1 to TRBJ2-5; TRBD2 aligns across 8 bases. The CDR3 is 14 residues long. The germline gives CDR1 SQVTM, CDR2 ANQGSEA. Losses at the gene ends were 4 bases for V and 1 base for J; bases not matched to a gene: 5. The CDR3 region has the DNA TGCAGCGTTGGCCGGGGGGGGCTCCAAGAGACCCAGTACTTC. Translating gives CSVGRGGLQETQYF.

This clone appeared a few times. The V call is TRBV5-4, the J call TRBJ1-4, with TRBD1 matching 7 bases. The germline V gene has CDR1 SGHNT and CDR2 YYREEE (reference sequence). J gave up 5 bases and V 4 bases, and 8 bases lay outside the gene matches. CDR3 size: 15 residues. In DNA, the CDR3 is TGTGCCAGCAGCCCCCGACAGGGAACAAATGAAAAACTGTTTTTT. Amino acids: CASSPRQGTNEKLFF.

The V and J genes are TRBV18 and TRBJ1-1; D remains ambiguous. V was shortened by 3 bases and J by 4 bases, with 12 bases between the two germline ends. The V gene's germline CDR1 is KGHSH and CDR2 LQKENI. The CDR3 consists of 14 residues. The CDR3 DNA reads as TGTGCCAGCTCACCGTACGGGAAGGGCACTGAAGCTTTCTTT. It encodes CASSPYGKGTEAFF.

This clone has more than one count but fewer than ten. The gene calls are TRBV7-3 and TRBJ2-6, with TRBD1 matching 7 bases. The CDR3 spans 15 residues. Germline V gene lookup returns CDR1 SGHTA and CDR2 FQGTGA. J gave up 1 base and V 5 bases, and 2 bases lay outside the gene matches. The CDR3 sequence: CASSRGQSGANVLTF. The CDR3 nucleotides are TGTGCCAGCAGCCGGGGACAGTCTGGGGCCAACGTCCTGACTTTC. The entire variable domain, with the rest obtained from reference TRBV7-3 and TRBJ2-6, is as follows: GAGVSQTPSNKVTEKGKYVELRCDPISGHTALYWYRQSLGQGPEFLIYFQGTGAADDSGLPNDRFFAVRPEGSVSTLKIQRTERGDSAVYLCASSRGQSGANVLTFGAGSRLTVL.

V gene TRBV20-1 combines with J gene TRBJ2-3, with D possibly TRBD2 on 5 matching bases. This CDR3 contains 13 residues. CDR1 DFQATT and CDR2 SNEGSKA come from the germline V gene (reference sequence). Deletions cut 3 bases from V and 6 bases from J, with 13 bases between. CDR3 DNA sequence: TGCAGTGCTAGTCCGGGGATCCGGGATACGCAGTATTTT. Residues: CSASPGIRDTQYF.

This sequence joins TRBV6-5 and TRBJ1-3; D perhaps matches TRBD1 (5 bases). With 2 bases removed from V and 2 bases from J, the gap between germline ends came to 10 bases. Germline V gene data show CDR1 as MNHEY and CDR2 as SVGAGI. This CDR3 is 15 amino acids long. The CDR3 reads CASSYARVTGNTIYF. The CDR3 coding sequence is TGTGCCAGCAGTTACGCCAGGGTGACTGGAAACACCATATATTTT.

This clone appeared a few times. Additional DNA sequences in this sample encode the identical CDR3. The gene calls are TRBV3-1 (or the pseudogene TRBV3-2) and TRBJ2-5; D unclear. The CDR3 is 12 residues long. V lost 1 base and J 5 bases, leaving 5 bases between the germline ends. CDR1 and CDR2 from the germline V gene are LGHDT and YNNKEL (reference sequence). The CDR3 is CASSQGGETQYF. For the CDR3, the DNA is TGTGCCAGCAGCCAAGGCGGTGAGACCCAGTACTTC.

The V call is TRBV11-2, the J call TRBJ2-6; 9 bases agree with TRBD1. Germline CDR1 SGHAT, CDR2 FQNNGV. V shed 5 bases and J 4 bases; nucleotides not matched to a gene: 3. The CDR3 spans 15 residues. CDR3 sequence (DNA): TGTGCCAGCAGCGCACAGGGGGCCGGGGCCAACGTCCTGACTTTC. Translated, it gives CASSAQGAGANVLTF.

The chain combines TRBV4-2 with TRBJ1-3; tentatively, D is TRBD1 (6 bases). There are 18 residues in the CDR3. Deletions cut 0 bases from V and 0 bases from J, with 15 bases between. CDR1 is LGHNA and CDR2 is YNFKEQ in the germline V gene. CDR3 coding DNA: TGTGCCAGCAGCCAAGAGGTGGGGGGGACAAGCTCTGGAAACACCATATATTTT. This translates into CASSQEVGGTSSGNTIYF.

This chain uses TRBV6-4 with TRBJ2-3; possible D gene TRBD2, 6 bases. With 5 bases removed from V and 4 bases from J, the gap between germline ends came to 13 bases. CDR1 MRHNA and CDR2 SNTAGT come from the germline V gene. The CDR3 spans 14 residues. CDR3 residues: CASSRQGGPDTQYF. CDR3 DNA sequence: TGTGCCAGCAGTAGGCAGGGAGGACCAGATACGCAGTATTTT.

This chain uses TRBV15 with TRBJ2-3; 7 bases line up with TRBD2. Germline V CDR1 and CDR2: LNHNV, YYDKDF (reference sequence). After removal of 3 bases from V and 2 bases from J, the junction contained 8 bases not matched to a gene. This CDR3 is built from 16 residues. The CDR3 loop reads CATSSLGRGDTDTQYF. In nucleotides, the CDR3 is TGTGCCACCAGCAGCCTTGGACGGGGGGACACAGATACGCAGTATTTT.

This chain joins TRBV11-2 and TRBJ1-1; 9 nucleotides match TRBD1. Trimming cost V 5 bases and J 4 bases; bases outside gene matches: 8. CDR1 SGHAT and CDR2 FQNNGV come from the germline V gene. This CDR3 spans 15 amino acids. CDR3 in amino acids: CASSALAGQGTEAFF. Written as DNA, the CDR3 is TGTGCCAGCAGCGCCCTTGCGGGACAGGGCACTGAAGCTTTCTTT. The full variable domain, with the rest looked up from reference TRBV11-2 and TRBJ1-1, is EAGVAQSPRYKIIEKRQSVAFWCNPISGHATLYWYQQILGQGPKLLIQFQNNGVVDDSQLPKDRFSAERLKGVDSTLKIQPAKLEDSAVYLCASSALAGQGTEAFFGQGTRLTVV.

This chain connects TRBV27 to TRBJ1-1; D unclear. Per the germline V gene, CDR1 is MNHEY and CDR2 is SMNVEV (reference sequence). Trimming removed 6 bases at V and 0 bases at J, with 20 bases between. This CDR3 has 17 amino acids. This chain's CDR3 is CASSPARGRSMNTEAFF. The DNA for the CDR3 is TGTGCCAGCAGCCCCGCCCGGGGTCGGAGCATGAACACTGAAGCTTTCTTT.

This clone was seen a handful of times. The chain uses TRBV10-1 and TRBJ1-5; 7 positions agree with TRBD1. Germline values: CDR1 WNHNN, CDR2 SYGVQD (reference sequence). V lost 8 bases to trimming and J lost 2 bases; unmatched junction nucleotides: 6. The CDR3 covers 14 residues. For the CDR3, the DNA is TGCGCCAGCCCGACCGGGACAGGCAATCAGCCCCAGCATTTT. Protein sequence: CASPTGTGNQPQHF.

This sequence joins TRBV15 and TRBJ1-2, with 10 bases that match TRBD1. Germline V lookup: CDR1 LNHNV, CDR2 YYDKDF (reference sequence). The CDR3 is 18 residues long. The V and J ends lost 0 bases and 3 bases, in that order; junction bases with no gene match: 10. The CDR3 bases are TGTGCCACCAGCAGAGATGCCTGGCGGGGACAGGGGTACTATGGCTACACCTTC. It encodes CATSRDAWRGQGYYGYTF.

V usage is TRBV19 and J usage is TRBJ2-3; D may be TRBD1 (5 bases). Trimming pared 5 bases from V and 0 bases from J, leaving 9 bases between. Germline V gene sequence: CDR1 LNHDA, CDR2 SQIVND (reference sequence). CDR3 length: 14 amino acids. In DNA, the CDR3 is TGTGCCAGTAGTGGAACAGGTAGCACAGATACGCAGTATTTT. This codes for CASSGTGSTDTQYF.

The chain has TRBV4-3 and TRBJ2-1, with TRBD2 identical over 8 bases. The CDR3 is 16 residues long. Per the germline V gene, CDR1 is LGHNA and CDR2 is YSLEER. V lost 0 bases to trimming and J lost 12 bases; unmatched junction nucleotides: 13. The CDR3 region is CASSQEGPLGLAGQFF. CDR3 sequence (DNA): TGCGCCAGCAGCCAAGAGGGGCCCCTGGGGCTAGCGGGGCAGTTCTTC.

The V gene is TRBV7-8, the J gene TRBJ1-4; D not resolved. This CDR3 has 11 residues. The V end was cut by 5 bases, the J end by 14 bases, with 12 bases between. Germline-derived CDR1 and CDR2 are SGHVS and FQNEAQ. CDR3 protein: CASSPPPGLFF. The DNA of the CDR3 is TGTGCCAGCAGCCCCCCCCCGGGGCTGTTTTTT.

The DNA of the CDR3 is TGTGCCAGCAGCCTACCCTCAGGGTCTAATTCACCCCTCCACTTT. Translation gives CASSLPSGSNSPLHF. The chain couples TRBV28 to TRBJ1-6; a weak D match, TRBD1 (5 bases). CDR1 and CDR2 from the germline V gene are MDHEN and SYDVKM. The CDR3 consists of 15 residues. V gave up 6 bases and J gave up 6 bases, with 15 bases separating them.

J is TRBJ1-2 and V is TRBV7-8, with D tentatively TRBD1 (6 bases). The CDR3 length is 16 residues. V was clipped by 5 bases and J by 9 bases, with 25 bases between them. Germline-derived CDR1 and CDR2 are SGHVS and FQNEAQ. The CDR3 nucleotides are TGTGCCAGCAGCAATCTTTACAGGGCCCAACTATGGAGCTACACCTTC. Its translation: CASSNLYRAQLWSYTF.

The chain combines TRBV30 with TRBJ2-3, with D tentatively TRBD2 (6 bases). V dropped 8 bases and J dropped 4 bases, with 19 bases sitting between them. The CDR3 sequence is 14 residues long. Germline CDR1 GTSNPN, CDR2 SVGIG (reference sequence). The CDR3 coding sequence is TGTGCCAGCCCGACGCGGGGAGATGCAGATACGCAGTATTTT. It yields the protein CASPTRGDADTQYF. Full variable domain (missing parts from reference TRBV30 and TRBJ2-3): SQTIHQWPATLVQPVGSPLSLECTVEGTSNPNLYWYRQAAGRGLQLLFYSVGIGQISSEVPQNLSASRPQDRQFILSSKKLLLSDSGFYLCASPTRGDADTQYFGPGTRLTVL.

This chain connects TRBV5-4 to TRBJ2-5; D is possibly TRBD1 (5 bases). This CDR3 contains 13 residues. Trimming removed 5 bases from V and 1 base from J, with 9 bases in between. Germline CDR1 and CDR2: SGHNT and YYREEE (reference sequence). The CDR3 nucleotides read TGTGCCAGCAGGCGACAGCCCCAAGAGACCCAGTACTTC. Translated: CASRRQPQETQYF.

The V and J genes are TRBV9 and TRBJ1-5; the D gene is possibly TRBD1 (6 bases). Trimming took 5 bases from V and 7 from J, leaving 16 bases between them. CDR3 length: 14 amino acids. Germline V gives CDR1 SGDLS, CDR2 YYNGEE. This CDR3 is CASSRGGSGQPQHF. Here the CDR3 DNA reads TGTGCCAGCAGTAGGGGGGGGTCAGGACAGCCCCAGCATTTT. The full variable domain, rest sourced from reference TRBV9 and TRBJ1-5, is DSGVTQTPKHLITATGQRVTLRCSPRSGDLSVYWYQQSLDQGLQFLIQYYNGEERAKGNILERFSAQQFPDLHSELNLSSLELGDSALYFCASSRGGSGQPQHFGDGTRLSIL.

V usage is TRBV4-1 and J usage is TRBJ1-5, with TRBD1 matching over 8 bases. The germline V gene encodes CDR1 MGHRA and CDR2 YSYEKL. V lost 3 bases, J lost 0 bases, and 13 bases stayed unmatched. The CDR3 covers 19 residues. CDR3 nucleotides: TGCGCCAGCAGCCACCCCAAGGGACAGGCCTACTATAGCAATCAGCCCCAGCATTTT. It is translated as CASSHPKGQAYYSNQPQHF.

A single count supports this clone. The V call is TRBV19, the J call TRBJ1-2; D not certain. Trimming pared 3 bases from V and 7 bases from J, leaving 9 bases between. This CDR3 region has 12 residues. In germline, CDR1 is LNHDA, CDR2 SQIVND (reference sequence). CDR3 region: CASSMPEGGYTF. Written as DNA, the CDR3 is TGTGCCAGTAGTATGCCGGAGGGTGGCTACACCTTC.

The chain recombines TRBV5-4 with TRBJ2-2; 7 bases map to TRBD2. The V and J ends lost 4 bases and 3 bases, in that order; junction bases with no gene match: 6. The CDR3 totals 15 residues. Germline V gives CDR1 SGHNT, CDR2 YYREEE (reference sequence). DNA of the CDR3: TGTGCCAGCAGCCCGGGGCTAGCGGACACCGGGGAGCTGTTTTTT. Translating it yields CASSPGLADTGELFF.

V usage is TRBV4-3 and J usage is TRBJ2-3; D might be TRBD2 (6 bases). CDR1 is LGHNA, CDR2 YSLEER, per germline. CDR3 length equals 15 residues. Trimming pared 1 base from V and 5 bases from J, leaving 13 bases between. CDR3 sequence: CASSQGGGIGDTQYF. CDR3 bases: TGCGCCAGCAGCCAAGGGGGCGGGATTGGAGATACGCAGTATTTT.

This chain connects TRBV7-2 to TRBJ2-7; 12 positions agree with TRBD1. The CDR3 extends over 15 amino acids. The germline V gene encodes CDR1 SGHTA and CDR2 FQGNSA. V gave up 1 base and J gave up 4 bases; unmatched junction bases: 2. CDR3 in amino acids: CASSLGGQGAYEQYF. The DNA for the CDR3 is TGTGCCAGCAGCTTAGGGGGACAGGGGGCTTACGAGCAGTACTTC.

The chain employs TRBV19 and TRBJ1-1, with D possibly TRBD1 on 6 matching bases. Germline V gene lookup returns CDR1 LNHDA and CDR2 SQIVND (reference sequence). Trimming cost V 0 bases and J 5 bases, with 10 bases left between them. The CDR3 loop spans 14 amino acids. The CDR3 region is CASSIERGRTEAFF. The CDR3, as DNA: TGTGCCAGTAGTATAGAGCGGGGGCGAACTGAAGCTTTCTTT.

The genes are TRBV19 and TRBJ1-4; the D gene is possibly TRBD1 (6 bases). In germline, CDR1 is LNHDA, CDR2 SQIVND (reference sequence). The CDR3 contains 14 residues. Trimming removed 4 bases at V and 3 bases at J, with 9 bases between. This CDR3 reads CASSTTGSNEKLFF. CDR3 nucleotide sequence: TGTGCCAGTAGTACCACAGGGTCTAATGAAAAACTGTTTTTT.